This T cell receptor beta chain stems from a study of T cell clonotyping in hematopoietic cell transplantation. Study summary: Recipient samples before transplant were obtained post-cytoreduction.

Documented time point: recipient sample about 28 days before transplant, after cytoreduction. Recipients were bled about 28 days pretransplant and at posttransplant days 30, 100, 180. The V gene's germline CDR1 is SGHTS and CDR2 YDEGEE. This CDR3 has 12 residues. The J segment lost 7 bases and the V segment lost 7 bases, leaving 7 bases of the junction unmatched. TCRdb's copy holds only in-frame clones and misses some; the assay was immunoSEQ multiplex PCR. Of tens of thousands of clones in the sample, approximately 81% were seen once. The sequenced sample was peripheral blood mononuclear cells, obtained before stem cell transplant. The TCR originated in a man between 60 and 75 years old with acute myeloid leukemia. Some clones in this sample may be carry-over from other donors' samples. The gene calls are TRBV5-8 and TRBJ1-1, with 7 bases fitting TRBD1. The CDR3 DNA follows: TGTGCCAGCCGGCCCAGGGGGGGTGAAGCTTTCTTT. It is translated as CASRPRGGEAFF.